This T cell receptor beta chain was sequenced for a study of beta chain features in type 1 diabetes. Study-wide results and caveats: cDNA-based sequencing might over-represent cells highly expressing TCR. In the patient group, naive, central memory and Treg TCRB repertoires seemed more alike than in the healthy donor group. All four CD4+ subsets of Type 1 diabetes patients contained TCRB CDR3s that were moderately but significantly shorter.

Comment on this clone: Its cognate antigen is unknown.

This CDR3 has 15 amino acids. The germline V gene has CDR1 SGHVS and CDR2 FQNEAQ. Trimming took 6 bases from V and 1 from J, leaving 13 bases between them. Every bit of the isolated RNA underwent reverse transcription, so sequencing read expressed TCRB transcripts. Sequencing used immunoSEQ multiplex PCR; TCRdb keeps in-frame clones, though not all of them. This table has roughly 700,000 clones, around an eighth appearing once. V gene TRBV7-8 combines with J gene TRBJ1-3; D call uncertain. Source material: naive CD4+ T cells from blood. The TCR sequence derives from a man younger than 35 with type 1 diabetes. For the CDR3, the DNA is TGTGCCAGCAGTCCCCCCGTGGGGTCTGGAAACACCATATATTTT. Translated: CASSPPVGSGNTIYF.